This T cell receptor (beta chain) was sequenced during a study of spatial heterogeneity in lung cancer. Overall study context: On average, each unique TCR and UMI combination appeared more than ten times in raw reads. General study points: Compared with follow-up, resection was when ubiquitous expanded tumor TCRs appeared in blood more.

As to this clonotype: Its antigen is currently unknown.

Every TCR cDNA molecule bore its own unique molecular identifier. MiXCR, run by TCRdb on the 5' RACE reads, gives a single entry per CDR3 protein. The sample has around 120,000 distinct CDR3 sequences; over 9% are singletons. CDR1 is SGHTA, CDR2 FQGNSA, per germline. Trimming shortened V by 3 bases and J by 0 bases, and 11 bases separated the two germline ends. This CDR3 has 15 residues. Time point reported: blood at routine non-recurrence follow-up after resection. Tumor, nontumor lung or frozen PBMC supplied whole RNA that was sequenced unsorted. The sequence was collected from a male donor with early-stage non-small cell lung cancer. Sequenced material: PBMCs, taken at follow-up. The rearrangement joins TRBV7-2 to TRBJ1-1; D unresolved. The CDR3 region is CASSLVVLVNTEAFF. CDR3 nucleotide sequence: TGTGCCAGCAGCTTGGTAGTCCTGGTGAACACTGAAGCTTTCTTT.